The 30 T cell receptor beta chains presented below share a single source sample, sequenced in a study of cytomegalovirus exposure and HLA in healthy donors. PCR amplification relied on 60 Vbeta primers (plus 13 Jbeta primers). Generated by immunoSEQ multiplex PCR, the TCRdb table keeps only in-frame clones and is missing some. In the table there are 120,000 or so clones, about three quarters of which are singletons. Sequenced: PBMCs. These receptors were collected from a man in his sixties in good health and CMV-seropositive.

CDR3 sequence (DNA): TGTGCCAGCAGCTTGGGCAGGGGGCACTATGGCTACACCTTC. Its translation: CASSLGRGHYGYTF. The rearrangement uses TRBV11-2 and TRBJ1-2; the match to TRBD1 covers 8 bases. The CDR3 covers 14 residues. Unmatched junction bases numbered 3, after V lost 3 bases and J lost 3 bases. Germline V gives CDR1 SGHAT, CDR2 FQNNGV.

This clone showed up just once. The chain has TRBV11-3 and TRBJ2-7, with D possibly TRBD1 on 7 matching bases. V lost 5 bases, J lost 6 bases, and 14 bases lay in between. The CDR3 is made up of 13 amino acids. Germline V lookup: CDR1 SGHNT, CDR2 YENEEA. CDR3 in amino acids: CASSRQGAGEQYF. CDR3 coding DNA: TGTGCCAGCAGCCGACAGGGAGCGGGCGAGCAGTACTTC.

This chain connects TRBV5-1 to TRBJ1-2, with 9 bases lining up with TRBD1. The V gene's germline CDR1 is SGHRS and CDR2 YFSETQ. V was clipped by 4 bases and J by 0 bases; unmatched bases: 4. The CDR3 length is 15 residues. The CDR3 sequence is CASSLDRGSNYGYTF. The CDR3 bases are TGCGCCAGCAGCCTGGACAGGGGCTCTAACTATGGCTACACCTTC.

This clone was observed once. The chain joins TRBV6-5 to TRBJ2-1; maybe TRBD1 (6 bases). Trimming removed 6 bases from V and 1 base from J, with 7 bases in between. Germline loops: CDR1 MNHEY, CDR2 SVGAGI. The CDR3 extends over 13 amino acids. This chain's CDR3 is CASRQGSYNEQFF. CDR3 DNA: TGTGCCAGCAGACAGGGTTCCTACAATGAGCAGTTCTTC.

The chain is built from TRBV28 and TRBJ2-5; no reliable D call. The closer fit of TRBJ2-7 to the DNA end suggests the J call may be wrong. Looked up from germline, CDR1 is MDHEN and CDR2 is SYDVKM. CDR3 size: 18 residues. CDR3 amino acids: CASSPRRFQRRSSYEQYF. The CDR3 nucleotides are TGTGCCAGCAGTCCAAGGAGATTCCAACGTAGGAGCTCCTACGAGCAGTACTTC.

This clone was seen once. V usage is TRBV9 and J usage is TRBJ1-2; possible D gene TRBD1, 6 bases. The V end was cut by 4 bases, the J end by 1 base, with 20 bases between. The CDR3 loop spans 17 amino acids. The germline CDR1 and CDR2 sequences are SGDLS and YYNGEE. Here the CDR3 DNA reads TGTGCCAGCAGCCCGAGACAGGCGACAACCCTTAACTATGGCTACACCTTC. Protein: CASSPRQATTLNYGYTF. The whole variable domain, remainder taken from reference TRBV9 and TRBJ1-2, is DSGVTQTPKHLITATGQRVTLRCSPRSGDLSVYWYQQSLDQGLQFLIQYYNGEERAKGNILERFSAQQFPDLHSELNLSSLELGDSALYFCASSPRQATTLNYGYTFGSGTRLTVV.

This clone occurred once. The chain employs TRBV10-3 and TRBJ2-1, with D possibly matching TRBD2 (5 bases). The CDR3 contains 13 residues. The germline gives CDR1 ENHRY, CDR2 SYGVKD. V lost 3 bases and J 11 bases, leaving 14 bases between the germline ends. CDR3 in amino acids: CAISEFRWEKQFF. The CDR3 bases are TGTGCCATCAGTGAATTTAGGTGGGAGAAGCAGTTCTTC.

The chain recombines TRBV5-4 with TRBJ2-5; TRBD2 matches 11 bases. Unmatched junction bases numbered 3, after V lost 0 bases and J lost 2 bases. The CDR3 has 16 residues. Germline CDR1 reads SGHNT; CDR2 reads YYREEE (reference sequence). The CDR3 coding sequence is TGTGCCAGCAGCTTGGGTATAGCGGGAGGGCAAGAGACCCAGTACTTC. Translated, it gives CASSLGIAGGQETQYF.

The chain is built from TRBV5-4 and TRBJ2-7; tentative D call: TRBD2 (6 bases). V dropped 4 bases and J dropped 0 bases, with 14 bases sitting between them. This CDR3 has 15 amino acids. CDR1 is SGHNT, CDR2 YYREEE, per germline (reference sequence). The CDR3 sequence: CASSLSGASSYEQYF. CDR3 DNA sequence: TGTGCCAGCAGCCTTAGCGGTGCCAGCTCCTACGAGCAGTACTTC.

The chain is built from TRBV9 and TRBJ1-5; D uncertain. Per the germline V gene, CDR1 is SGDLS and CDR2 is YYNGEE. The CDR3 length is 15 residues. Trimming left V 0 bases short and J 0 bases short, with 7 bases between. The DNA for the CDR3 is TGTGCCAGCAGCGTAGACGGGTTTAGCAATCAGCCCCAGCATTTT. It encodes CASSVDGFSNQPQHF.

This sequence joins TRBV9 and TRBJ2-2; TRBD2 agrees at 8 bases. The CDR3 sequence is 17 residues long. The germline V gene encodes CDR1 SGDLS and CDR2 YYNGEE. The V and J ends lost 0 bases and 0 bases, in that order; junction bases with no gene match: 4. CDR3 DNA: TGTGCCAGCAGCGTAGACGGGGGGGCCGCGAACACCGGGGAGCTGTTTTTT. This gives the protein CASSVDGGAANTGELFF.

For this clone: This sample includes further DNA sequences coding for the same CDR3. The gene calls are TRBV5-1 and TRBJ2-7, with 13 positions matching TRBD2. The length of the CDR3 is 16 residues. The germline V gene encodes CDR1 SGHRS and CDR2 YFSETQ. The V segment lost 0 bases and the J segment 6 bases; nucleotides outside the gene matches: 6. CDR3 nucleotides: TGCGCCAGCAGCTTGGGACTAGCGGGAGGAAGGAGCGAGCAGTACTTC. Its translation is CASSLGLAGGRSEQYF.

This clone was recorded a few times. The chain carries TRBV5-4 and TRBJ2-5; D unresolved. V was trimmed by 0 bases and J by 2 bases, leaving 8 bases between them. This CDR3 is 14 amino acids long. Germline CDR1 is SGHNT and CDR2 is YYREEE (reference sequence). CDR3 sequence: CASSLGEMQETQYF. CDR3 bases: TGTGCCAGCAGCTTGGGAGAAATGCAAGAGACCCAGTACTTC. Full variable domain (remainder filled in from reference TRBV5-4 and TRBJ2-5): ETGVTQSPTHLIKTRGQQVTLRCSSQSGHNTVSWYQQALGQGPQFIFQYYREEENGRGNFPPRFSGLQFPNYSSELNVNALELDDSALYLCASSLGEMQETQYFGPGTRLLVL.

Of note for this clone: Other DNA sequences in the same sample also yield this CDR3. V gene TRBV6-5 combines with J gene TRBJ1-2, with 7 bases aligning to TRBD1. The CDR3 is 13 amino acids. The trim removed 2 bases at V and 3 bases at J, leaving 0 bases unmatched. Germline CDR1 and CDR2: MNHEY and SVGAGI. The CDR3 DNA is TGTGCCAGCAGTTACACAGGGGACTATGGCTACACCTTC. This sequence encodes CASSYTGDYGYTF.

The sample holds one count of this clone. This chain joins TRBV7-9 and TRBJ1-3; D not certain. CDR1 SEHNR and CDR2 FQNEAQ come from the germline V gene (reference sequence). Trimming took 1 base from V and 4 from J, leaving 8 bases between them. The CDR3 has 14 amino acids. CDR3 residues: CASSLGLPGNTIYF. CDR3 in DNA: TGTGCCAGCAGCTTAGGGCTTCCAGGAAACACCATATATTTT.

The chain has TRBV19 and TRBJ1-4, with 8 bases aligning to TRBD1. This CDR3 comprises 12 residues. Trimming cost V 10 bases and J 8 bases; bases outside gene matches: 6. The germline V gene encodes CDR1 LNHDA and CDR2 SQIVND (reference sequence). DNA for the CDR3: TGTGCCACCAGGACAGGGTACGAAAAACTGTTTTTT. This gives the protein CATRTGYEKLFF.

This sequence joins TRBV30 and TRBJ1-3, with TRBD1 as a possible D gene (6 bases). The germline V gene has CDR1 GTSNPN and CDR2 SVGIG (reference sequence). This CDR3 region has 14 residues. V was shortened by 0 bases and J by 2 bases, with 8 bases between the two germline ends. Here the CDR3 reads CAWSVGGPGNTIYF. The DNA for the CDR3 is TGTGCCTGGAGTGTCGGGGGGCCTGGAAACACCATATATTTT.

This sequence joins TRBV7-2 and TRBJ1-1; 8 bases match TRBD1. V lost 2 bases and J lost 3; bases outside the gene matches: 2. The V gene's germline CDR1 is SGHTA and CDR2 FQGNSA. CDR3 size: 14 residues. CDR3 region: CASSLPGGYTEAFF. CDR3 DNA sequence: TGTGCCAGCAGCTTACCAGGGGGCTACACTGAAGCTTTCTTT. The full variable domain, completed using reference TRBV7-2 and TRBJ1-1, is GAGVSQSPSNKVTEKGKDVELRCDPISGHTALYWYRQSLGQGLEFLIYFQGNSAPDKSGLPSDRFSAERTGGSVSTLTIQRTQQEDSAVYLCASSLPGGYTEAFFGQGTRLTVV.

The V gene is TRBV7-2, the J gene TRBJ1-5, with TRBD1 matching 8 bases. The V and J ends lost 5 bases and 1 base, in that order; junction bases with no gene match: 4. The CDR3 has 15 residues. Germline V gene lookup returns CDR1 SGHTA and CDR2 FQGNSA. CDR3 in amino acids: CASSQTGGSNQPQHF. The CDR3 DNA reads as TGTGCCAGCAGCCAAACAGGGGGGAGCAATCAGCCCCAGCATTTT.

J is TRBJ2-5 and V is TRBV9, with D possibly TRBD2 on 6 matching bases. CDR1 and CDR2 from the germline V gene are SGDLS and YYNGEE. Trimming left V 3 bases short and J 5 bases short, with 14 bases between. The CDR3 covers 14 residues. CDR3 DNA sequence: TGTGCCAGCAGCGCCAGGTGGGGGGAGGAGACCCAGTACTTC. Translation: CASSARWGEETQYF.

This clone came up once. The gene calls are TRBV28 and TRBJ1-1; weak D call: TRBD1 (5 bases). V lost 6 bases, J lost 1 base, and 9 bases lay in between. CDR1 MDHEN and CDR2 SYDVKM come from the germline V gene. This CDR3 is 13 amino acids long. CDR3 bases: TGTGCCAGCAGACAGGAGGGGAACACTGAAGCTTTCTTT. Its translation: CASRQEGNTEAFF.

V and J are TRBV6-1 and TRBJ2-7, with 8 bases identical to TRBD1. This CDR3 region has 14 residues. Germline-derived CDR1 and CDR2 are MNHNS and SASEGT. V was pared by 2 bases and J by 5 bases, with 5 bases of the junction left unmatched. CDR3 nucleotide sequence: TGTGCCAGCAGTGAACAGGGGGCTCTCCACGAGCAGTACTTC. This encodes CASSEQGALHEQYF.

V is TRBV7-2 and J is TRBJ2-5; 13 positions agree with TRBD2. The V gene's germline CDR1 is SGHTA and CDR2 FQGNSA. The CDR3 is 17 residues long. V shed 1 base and J 9 bases; nucleotides not matched to a gene: 11. CDR3 in amino acids: CASSLVGLAGKRGAQYF. The CDR3 DNA sequence: TGTGCCAGCAGCTTAGTGGGACTAGCGGGGAAACGGGGGGCCCAGTACTTC.

The chain employs TRBV29-1 and TRBJ2-1, with 7 bases identical to TRBD1. CDR1 and CDR2 (germline): SQVTM, ANQGSEA. V was clipped by 6 bases and J by 4 bases; unmatched bases: 12. CDR3 length equals 15 residues. The CDR3 sequence: CSVNKGAGRYNEQFF. The CDR3 region has the DNA TGCAGCGTGAACAAGGGGGCGGGCCGATACAATGAGCAGTTCTTC.

The rearrangement joins TRBV2 to TRBJ2-3, with 7 bases identical to TRBD2. Trimming cost V 10 bases and J 4 bases; bases outside gene matches: 11. Germline V gene sequence: CDR1 SNHLY, CDR2 FYNNEI. The CDR3 runs 14 residues. CDR3 nucleotide sequence: TGTGCCACCCGCCCGGGGGGAGATTCAGATACGCAGTATTTT. Translation gives CATRPGGDSDTQYF.

This chain connects TRBV5-1 to TRBJ1-5; D gene unclear. This CDR3 is built from 15 residues. Trimming shortened V by 5 bases and J by 0 bases, and 12 bases separated the two germline ends. Germline-derived CDR1 and CDR2 are SGHRS and YFSETQ. CDR3 amino acids: CASREVPDSNQPQHF. DNA for the CDR3: TGCGCCAGCAGGGAGGTTCCGGATAGCAATCAGCCCCAGCATTTT.

A remark on this clone: At one boundary the junction diverges from the germline segment, which might be a read error. DNA for the CDR3: TGTTCCAGCAGCTTCCGAACCACGACAGGGGGCTATGGCTACACCTTC. Its translation: CSSSFRTTTGGYGYTF. V usage is TRBV7-9 and J usage is TRBJ1-2; TRBD1 agrees at 9 bases. The CDR3 consists of 16 residues. The germline V gene encodes CDR1 SEHNR and CDR2 FQNEAQ (reference sequence).

This rearrangement joins TRBV19 to TRBJ2-1, with D maybe TRBD2 (6 bases). The CDR3 length is 16 residues. CDR1 is LNHDA and CDR2 is SQIVND in the germline V gene (reference sequence). Trimming took off 5 bases at V and 5 bases at J, with 19 bases between the two ends. CDR3 in amino acids: CASSSRDSLRNNEQFF. Written as DNA, the CDR3 is TGTGCCAGTAGTTCGCGGGACTCCCTTAGGAACAATGAGCAGTTCTTC.

V gene TRBV28 combines with J gene TRBJ2-7, with TRBD2 as a possible D gene (5 bases). Per the germline V gene, CDR1 is MDHEN and CDR2 is SYDVKM. With 6 bases removed from V and 3 bases from J, the gap between germline ends came to 15 bases. The CDR3 consists of 14 residues. CDR3 region: CASRSPVGNYEQYF. CDR3 nucleotide sequence: TGTGCCAGCAGATCGCCAGTCGGGAACTACGAGCAGTACTTC. Full variable domain (remainder filled in from reference TRBV28 and TRBJ2-7): DVKVTQSSRYLVKRTGEKVFLECVQDMDHENMFWYRQDPGLGLRLIYFSYDVKMKEKGDIPEGYSVSREKKERFSLILESASTNQTSMYLCASRSPVGNYEQYFGPGTRLTVT.

The chain uses TRBV7-9 and TRBJ2-5; D might be TRBD2 (5 bases). The CDR3 extends over 16 amino acids. V was pared by 1 base and J by 6 bases, with 18 bases between. The germline CDR1 and CDR2 sequences are SEHNR and FQNEAQ (reference sequence). The CDR3 region has the DNA TGTGCCAGCAGCTTAGTTGCCCTGGCCAGGAGGCAGACCCAGTACTTC. Translation: CASSLVALARRQTQYF.